This is a list of T cell receptor beta chains from one sample in a study of blood T cell repertoires in COVID-19. Measured with immunoSEQ multiplex PCR; TCRdb has only the in-frame clones, and not every one. The repertoire has about 88,000 clones, more than 70% of them found once; the top ten carry more than 12%. Sequencing input: peripheral blood. The receptors here all came from a woman in her 70s with acute or convalescent COVID-19. Each CDR3 is given with its conserved first and last residue. The D gene is left open where the match is weak. Part of the rows lack a size; the others show once, few, many or a class for expanded clones.

CDR3: CASSLRETQYF; DNA: TGTGCCAGCAGCCTCAGAGAGACCCAGTACTTC; size: -; D: -; V: TRBV11-2; J: TRBJ2-5
CDR3: CASSSGGTSEKLFF; DNA: TGTGCCAGCAGCTCGGGCGGGACTTCCGAAAAACTGTTTTTT; size: -; D: -; V: TRBV21-1; J: TRBJ1-4
CDR3: CAGGTGANNNYGYTF; DNA: TGTGCCGGGGGGACAGGCGCCAATAATAACTATGGCTACACCTTC; size: once; D: TRBD1; V: TRBV6-5; J: TRBJ1-2
CDR3: CASSSRLAGGQETQYF; DNA: TGTGCCAGCAGTTCCCGACTAGCGGGAGGGCAAGAGACCCAGTACTTC; size: -; D: TRBD2; V: TRBV6-5; J: TRBJ2-5
CDR3: CASSLGTSGALYQETQYF; DNA: TGTGCCAGCAGCTTGGGCACTAGCGGGGCCCTGTACCAAGAGACCCAGTACTTC; size: -; D: TRBD2; V: TRBV5-4; J: TRBJ2-5
CDR3: CASSLKGGPPYGYTF; DNA: TGTGCCAGCAGCCTCAAAGGAGGGCCTCCCTATGGCTACACCTTC; size: -; D: -; V: TRBV7-2; J: TRBJ1-2
CDR3: CASSQERATAYNEQFF; DNA: TGTGCCAGCAGCCAAGAAAGAGCGACAGCCTACAATGAGCAGTTCTTC; size: -; D: -; V: TRBV4-2; J: TRBJ2-1
CDR3: CASSVDRTTSTDTQYF; DNA: TGTGCCAGCAGTGTGGACAGGACCACTAGCACAGATACGCAGTATTTT; size: -; D: TRBD1; V: TRBV25-1; J: TRBJ2-3
CDR3: CASSNRGSNQPQHF; DNA: TGTGCCAGCAGTAACAGGGGTAGCAATCAGCCCCAGCATTTT; size: -; D: TRBD1; V: TRBV28; J: TRBJ1-5
CDR3: CASSSQGAGSYGYTF; DNA: TGTGCCAGCAGTTCCCAGGGGGCTGGTAGCTATGGCTACACCTTC; size: once; D: TRBD1; V: TRBV6-5; J: TRBJ1-2
CDR3: CASSLTGTGIYGYTF; DNA: TGTGCCAGCAGTTTAACCGGGACAGGCATCTATGGCTACACCTTC; size: -; D: TRBD1; V: TRBV27; J: TRBJ1-2
CDR3: CASSLPTGDNYGYTF; DNA: TGTGCCAGCAGCTTACCCACAGGGGACAACTATGGCTACACCTTC; size: -; D: TRBD1; V: TRBV7-2; J: TRBJ1-2
CDR3: CASSRGLAVYNEQFF; DNA: TGTGCCAGTAGTAGGGGACTAGCGGTCTACAATGAGCAGTTCTTC; size: -; D: TRBD2; V: TRBV19; J: TRBJ2-1
CDR3: CASSLEDRAYGYTF; DNA: TGTGCCAGCAGCTTAGAGGACAGGGCCTATGGCTACACCTTC; size: -; D: TRBD1; V: TRBV11-2; J: TRBJ1-2
CDR3: CAISTGTSGSTDTQYF; DNA: TGTGCCATCAGTACCGGGACTAGCGGGAGTACAGATACGCAGTATTTT; size: -; D: TRBD2; V: TRBV10-3; J: TRBJ2-3
CDR3: CASSPAAYGYTF; DNA: TGCGCCAGCAGCCCTGCAGCGTATGGCTACACCTTC; size: -; D: -; V: TRBV10-2; J: TRBJ1-2
CDR3: CASSSYTSGYNNDNEQFF; DNA: TGTGCCAGCAGTTCTTATACTAGCGGATATAACAATGACAATGAGCAGTTCTTC; size: -; D: TRBD2; V: TRBV27; J: TRBJ2-1
CDR3: CASSLDTIYGYTF; DNA: TGCGCCAGCAGCTTGGACACGATCTATGGCTACACCTTC; size: -; D: -; V: TRBV5-1; J: TRBJ1-2
CDR3: CAGSSGLRYTGELFF; DNA: TGTGCCGGATCTTCGGGTCTTAGGTACACCGGGGAGCTGTTTTTT; size: -; D: -; V: TRBV7-8; J: TRBJ2-2
CDR3: CAISGPENYGYTF; DNA: TGTGCCATCAGTGGCCCGGAGAACTATGGCTACACCTTC; size: -; D: -; V: TRBV10-3; J: TRBJ1-2
CDR3: CSVDGYNPEAFF; DNA: TGCAGCGTTGACGGGTACAATCCTGAAGCTTTCTTT; size: -; D: -; V: TRBV29-1; J: TRBJ1-1
CDR3: CASSPWGGEETQYF; DNA: TGTGCCAGCAGTCCTTGGGGAGGAGAAGAGACCCAGTACTTC; size: -; D: -; V: TRBV9; J: TRBJ2-5
CDR3: CASSKILCPEAFF; DNA: TGTGCCAGCAGCAAAATACTGTGTCCTGAAGCTTTCTTT; size: -; D: -; V: TRBV21-1; J: TRBJ1-1
CDR3: CASSLNRDREGKSTDTQYF; DNA: TGTGCCAGCAGTTTGAACCGGGACAGGGAGGGGAAGAGCACAGATACGCAGTATTTT; size: -; D: TRBD1; V: TRBV3-1/TRBV3-2; J: TRBJ2-3
CDR3: CAISESDRPYNSPLHF; DNA: TGTGCCATCAGTGAGTCGGACAGGCCATATAATTCACCCCTCCACTTT; size: -; D: TRBD1; V: TRBV10-3; J: TRBJ1-6